A selection of T cell receptor beta chains follows, all from one sample in a study of cytomegalovirus exposure and HLA in healthy donors. Generated by immunoSEQ multiplex PCR, the TCRdb table keeps only in-frame clones and is missing some. The top ten hold 9% to 12% of the sample, which has around 150,000 clones, just under 90% seen once. Sequencing was done on a sample of PBMCs. These receptors came from a woman aged 18 to 35 in good health and CMV-seropositive. Both conserved end residues are part of each CDR3. A D gene is named only where the DNA matches it firmly. The size of a clone is reported for some rows only, either as once, few or many, or as a class for expanded clones.

D	V	size	J	DNA	CDR3
TRBD1	TRBV5-3	-	TRBJ1-5	TGTGCCAGAAGCTTGAGAGCAACAGGGGCGAGCAATCAGCCCCAGCATTTT	CARSLRATGASNQPQHF
TRBD2	TRBV6-4	-	TRBJ2-5	TGTGCCAGCAGTGACTCGACTAGCGGGCAAGAGACCCAGTACTTC	CASSDSTSGQETQYF
TRBD1	TRBV7-8	-	TRBJ1-2	TGTGCCAGCAGCTCTCTCCGGACAGGGACGGACTATGGCTACACCTTC	CASSSLRTGTDYGYTF
-	TRBV6-1	-	TRBJ2-7	TGTGCCAGCGAACGGGGGTACTACGAGCAGTACTTC	CASERGYYEQYF
-	TRBV20-1	-	TRBJ1-2	TGCAGTGCTGCTGGGGGCGGTGGCTACACCTTC	CSAAGGGGYTF
TRBD1	TRBV7-9	-	TRBJ1-1	TGTGCCAGCAGCTCACAACAGGGGGACACTGAAGCTTTCTTT	CASSSQQGDTEAFF
-	TRBV5-6	-	TRBJ2-1	TGTGCCACCCGAGATACCTCCTACAATGAGCAGTTCTTC	CATRDTSYNEQFF
-	TRBV28	-	TRBJ2-2	TGTGCCAGCAGTTCCCCGTATGCTAGCGAGAACACCGGGGAGCTGTTTTTT	CASSSPYASENTGELFF
-	TRBV30	-	TRBJ2-7	TGTGCCTATCAGGGTTCCCCCTACGAGCAGTACTTC	CAYQGSPYEQYF
-	TRBV4-1	-	TRBJ1-2	TGCGCCAGCAGCCAAGAGTTACAGGGCTATGGCTACACCTTC	CASSQELQGYGYTF
TRBD1	TRBV18	-	TRBJ2-1	TGTGCCAGCTCACCGGACAGGGCGGACAATGAGCAGTTCTTC	CASSPDRADNEQFF
TRBD2	TRBV19	-	TRBJ2-1	TGTGCCAGCGGACTAGCGGGAGGGTACAATGAGCAGTTCTTC	CASGLAGGYNEQFF
TRBD2	TRBV4-1	-	TRBJ2-1	TGCGCCAGCAGCCGCTCGACCACTAGCGGGAGGGTCAGTGAGCAGTTCTTC	CASSRSTTSGRVSEQFF
-	TRBV5-1	-	TRBJ2-2	TGCGCCAGCAGCTTTAGCGGAAACACCGGGGAGCTGTTTTTT	CASSFSGNTGELFF
-	TRBV2	-	TRBJ2-3	TGTGCCAGCAGTGAATTCGGCACAGATACGCAGTATTTT	CASSEFGTDTQYF
TRBD2	TRBV6-6	-	TRBJ2-7	TGTGCCAGCAGTTACTCGAGACTAGCGAACGAGCAGTACTTC	CASSYSRLANEQYF
-	TRBV21-1	-	TRBJ2-7	TGTGCCAGCAGCAAAGTTAGCGGGAAACTCTACGAGCAGTACTTC	CASSKVSGKLYEQYF
TRBD2	TRBV6-4	few	TRBJ2-1	TGTGCCAGCAGTGTTGAGACTAGCGGGAGCAATGAGCAGTTCTTC	CASSVETSGSNEQFF
-	TRBV5-1	-	TRBJ2-7	TGCGCCAGCAGCTTTAGGAGGGGACACGAGCAGTACTTC	CASSFRRGHEQYF
-	TRBV5-1	-	TRBJ2-5	TGCGCCAGCGGCCCCGGGGATGGAATCAGACAGACCCAGTACTTC	CASGPGDGIRQTQYF
TRBD2	TRBV5-1	once	TRBJ2-6	TGCGCCAGCACCCGGACCGGGACTAGCGCCTCTGGGGCCAACGTCCTGACTTTC	CASTRTGTSASGANVLTF
TRBD1	TRBV7-8	-	TRBJ2-3	TGTGCCAGCAGCTTAGTGGGCAGGGGGCGTGGAGATACGCAGTATTTT	CASSLVGRGRGDTQYF
-	TRBV4-2	-	TRBJ1-1	TGTGCCAGCAGCCAAGAAGGCGGTAACACTGAAGCTTTCTTT	CASSQEGGNTEAFF
TRBD2	TRBV9	-	TRBJ2-2	TGTGCCAGCAGCGGGGGACTAGCGGGTCTCACCGGGGAGCTGTTTTTT	CASSGGLAGLTGELFF
-	TRBV25-1	-	TRBJ1-2	TGTGCCAGCAGTGAATATCGGGGGGGAGGCTACACCTTC	CASSEYRGGGYTF
-	TRBV18	-	TRBJ2-3	TGTGCCAGCTCACCACAGGGGACAGATACGCAGTATTTT	CASSPQGTDTQYF
-	TRBV19	-	TRBJ2-3	TGTGCCAGTAGTACTCAGAGGAGCACAGATACGCAGTATTTT	CASSTQRSTDTQYF
-	TRBV30	once	TRBJ2-2	TGTGCCTGCACCGGGACTAACACCGGGGAGCTGTTTTTT	CACTGTNTGELFF
TRBD1	TRBV5-4	-	TRBJ2-7	TGTGCCAGCAGCGTGGGACAGATCTACGAGCAGTACTTC	CASSVGQIYEQYF
-	TRBV28	-	TRBJ1-2	TGTGCCAGCAGTTTAGAGGAGGGGACTGCTAACTATGGCTACACCTTC	CASSLEEGTANYGYTF
TRBD2	TRBV7-3	-	TRBJ2-7	TGTGCCAGCAGCTTAGGAGCGGGGGCCTACGAGCAGTACTTC	CASSLGAGAYEQYF
-	TRBV7-6	-	TRBJ2-1	TGTGCCAGCAGCCCCGAGGACCGCGGCGGGTACAATGAGCAGTTCTTC	CASSPEDRGGYNEQFF
-	TRBV9	once	TRBJ2-7	TGTGCCAGCAGCGGGACAGCAATAGACTACGAGCAGTACTTC	CASSGTAIDYEQYF
-	TRBV11-3	once	TRBJ2-7	TGTGCCAGCGGACAGAAGCGGGACTCCTACGAGCAGTACTTC	CASGQKRDSYEQYF
TRBD2	TRBV29-1	-	TRBJ2-3	TGCAGCGTTACCCCCCCGGGACTAGCGGGAGTTATAGATACGCAGTATTTT	CSVTPPGLAGVIDTQYF
TRBD1	TRBV25-1	-	TRBJ2-5	TGTGCCAGCAATCTCGAAGGGACAGCTTTAGACTTC	CASNLEGTALDF